The entry below gives a single T cell receptor beta chain sequence along with its context. The antigen is unknown. Naive CD8 T cells, phenotype CD8+CD4-CCR7+CD45RA+, were sorted. The data derive from a study of molecular identifiers for immune sequencing clone quantification. Study context: With replicates, the RNA of around 18,000 or 91,000 naive CD8 cells was split five ways and four were sequenced. General study findings and limits: Shared barcodes on identical TCR molecules could underestimate the sizes of highly expanded clones.

Germline CDR1 is LNHDA and CDR2 is SQIVND (reference sequence). Trimming took 3 bases from V and 4 from J, leaving 7 bases between them. This CDR3 is built from 13 residues. Listed TCR primers and previously described methods were used for bulk TCR libraries. Each CDR3 protein is one row after TCRdb ran MiXCR on the PCR reads. Found here are over 300,000 distinct CDR3 sequences, 24% of them singletons; the top ten hold roughly 0.7%. The source material was naive CD8+ T cells from blood, with Jurkat cell RNA spiked in. As to subset: FACS-sorted CD8+CD4-CCR7+CD45RA+ naive T cells. The rearrangement uses TRBV19 and TRBJ2-1, with D unresolved. The receptor's source is a human donor in good health. Some libraries in this study had Jurkat cell RNA spiked in. Here the CDR3 reads CASSIDLYNEQFF. CDR3 nucleotide sequence: TGTGCCAGTAGTATTGACCTATACAATGAGCAGTTCTTC.